The entry below describes one T cell receptor (beta chain). No antigen is known for it. The record originates from a study of T cell clonotyping in hematopoietic cell transplantation. Whole-study findings and limits: At the given depth, recipient repertoires were over 97% de novo clonotypes.

Time point reported: recipient sample about 28 days before transplant, after cytoreduction. The germline V gene encodes CDR1 SGHTA and CDR2 FQGNSA. CDR3 length: 16 amino acids. J gave up 2 bases and V 4 bases, and 9 bases lay outside the gene matches. Measured with immunoSEQ multiplex PCR; TCRdb has only the in-frame clones, and not every one. Among about 43,000 clones, around 84% were seen once, and the ten largest hold roughly 2.8%. The chain couples TRBV7-2 to TRBJ2-3; 7 bases fit TRBD1. Sequencing was performed on peripheral blood mononuclear cells, taken before stem cell transplant. The receptor's source is a man between 60 and 75 years old with acute myeloid leukemia. Some clones in this sample may be carry-over from other donors' samples. DNA for the CDR3: TGTGCCAGCAGCTCCGGGACAGCAGTTAACACAGATACGCAGTATTTT. As protein: CASSSGTAVNTDTQYF.